Below, 22 T cell receptor beta chains from the same sample are listed, as sequenced in a study of early T cells in non-severe SARS-CoV-2 infection. TCRdb re-derived calls from the 5' RACE reads in MiXCR, one entry per CDR3 protein. The sample has 100,000 to 150,000 distinct CDR3 sequences; under 15% are singletons. The material sequenced was whole blood. The source of these receptors is an adult who was a healthcare worker with PCR-confirmed SARS-CoV-2 infection or an uninfected control (not recorded which).

There are a few counts of this clonotype. This CDR3 is CASSRDRDTDTQYF. Written as DNA, the CDR3 is TGTGCCAGCAGCCGGGACAGAGACACAGATACGCAGTATTTT. This chain joins TRBV3-1 and TRBJ2-3, with 7 positions matching TRBD1. The CDR3 totals 14 residues. Germline V CDR1 and CDR2: LGHDT, YNNKEL (reference sequence). Trimming took 4 bases from V and 2 from J; bases not matched to a gene: 3.

With regard to this clonotype: The junction departs from the called germline gene at one end, perhaps through a read error. The chain joins TRBV4-2 to TRBJ2-3, with D maybe TRBD2 (6 bases). Looked up from germline, CDR1 is LGHNA and CDR2 is YNFKEQ. The CDR3 extends over 16 amino acids. DNA for the CDR3: TGTGCCGGCAGCCTCTCCGCTGCGGGGATCACAGATACGCAGTATTTT. The encoded protein is CAGSLSAAGITDTQYF.

This clonotype was found a few times. This chain joins TRBV7-9 and TRBJ2-7, with a weak D call TRBD1 (5 bases). CDR1 SEHNR and CDR2 FQNEAQ come from the germline V gene (reference sequence). The CDR3 covers 12 residues. With 5 bases removed from V and 6 bases from J, the gap between germline ends came to 11 bases. The CDR3 sequence: CASSPQGVEQYF. The CDR3 nucleotides read TGTGCCAGCAGCCCACAAGGGGTCGAGCAGTACTTC.

This clonotype was detected many times. This chain joins TRBV6-5 and TRBJ1-1, with D perhaps matching TRBD1 (6 bases). The CDR3 runs 13 residues. Looked up from germline, CDR1 is MNHEY and CDR2 is SVGAGI. The ends were cut back, 9 bases at V and 1 base at J, with 12 bases in the middle. CDR3 loop: CASSKQGNTEAFF. The CDR3 DNA is TGTGCCAGTTCTAAACAGGGGAACACTGAAGCTTTCTTT.

This clonotype was detected only a few times. The gene calls are TRBV27 and TRBJ2-3; possibly TRBD1 or TRBD2 for D (6 bases each). V lost 5 bases, J lost 5 bases, and 17 bases lay in between. Per germline, CDR1 MNHEY and CDR2 SMNVEV (reference sequence). This CDR3 is 15 amino acids long. CDR3 sequence (DNA): TGTGCCAGCAGTACACCCGGAGGGGGTGGAGATACGCAGTATTTT. The encoded protein is CASSTPGGGGDTQYF.

This clonotype was counted only a few times. At one boundary the junction diverges from the germline segment, which might be a read error. The chain joins TRBV30 to TRBJ1-3, with no clear D. Germline V gene lookup returns CDR1 GTSNPN and CDR2 SVGIG (reference sequence). The CDR3 loop spans 13 amino acids. CDR3 in amino acids: CACGQSSENTIYF. CDR3 in DNA: TGTGCCTGTGGCCAGAGCTCTGAAAACACCATATATTTT.

The chain has TRBV10-3 and TRBJ1-4; 7 bases line up with TRBD1. There are 13 residues in the CDR3. Germline V gene sequence: CDR1 ENHRY, CDR2 SYGVKD. The ends lost 10 bases at V and 7 bases at J; junction bases unmatched: 9. CDR3 protein: CATRDRETEKLFF. The CDR3 DNA sequence: TGTGCCACCAGGGACAGAGAAACTGAAAAACTGTTTTTT.

The V call is TRBV11-2, the J call TRBJ1-2; D gene uncertain. This CDR3 region has 12 residues. V dropped 5 bases and J dropped 3 bases, with 7 bases sitting between them. Germline V gene data show CDR1 as SGHAT and CDR2 as FQNNGV. CDR3 region: CASSPLDYGYTF. CDR3 in DNA: TGTGCCAGCAGCCCTCTCGACTATGGCTACACCTTC.

This sequence joins TRBV9 and TRBJ2-1; TRBD1 matches 8 bases. J lost 0 bases, V lost 0 bases, and 5 bases had no gene match. Looked up from germline, CDR1 is SGDLS and CDR2 is YYNGEE. The CDR3 contains 17 residues. In DNA, the CDR3 is TGTGCCAGCAGCGTAGGGACAGGGTTCACCTCCTACAATGAGCAGTTCTTC. Encoded protein: CASSVGTGFTSYNEQFF.

The sample holds a few counts of this clonotype. The chain recombines TRBV20-1 with TRBJ2-2; either TRBD1 or TRBD2 may supply D (6 bases each). The CDR3 covers 14 residues. The germline V gene has CDR1 DFQATT and CDR2 SNEGSKA (reference sequence). Trimming took 4 bases from V and 5 from J, leaving 14 bases between them. In nucleotides, the CDR3 is TGCAGTGCTAAAAGGGGGGCCGATACCGGGGAGCTGTTTTTT. This codes for CSAKRGADTGELFF.

This clonotype has a handful of counts. As DNA, the CDR3 is TGTGCCAGCAGTTTAGGCTCCAGAGGTCAGCCCCAGCATTTT. Amino acids: CASSLGSRGQPQHF. The genes are TRBV12-3 or TRBV12-4 and TRBJ1-5; no clear D. Between the trimmed V and J ends, which lost 1 base and 6 bases, there was a span of 10 bases. The CDR3 extends over 14 amino acids.

Comments on this clonotype: One end of the junction is discordant with germline, which a read error may explain. The chain joins TRBV19 to TRBJ1-2; 9 bases agree with TRBD1. Germline lookup yields CDR1 LNHDA and CDR2 SQIVND (reference sequence). The CDR3 runs to 14 residues. The CDR3 DNA reads as TGTGCCAGTAGTTTAGACAGGGGGAACTATGGCTACACCTTC. Translated, it gives CASSLDRGNYGYTF.

The rearrangement joins TRBV20-1 to TRBJ2-1; D may be TRBD2 (5 bases). Trimming left V 8 bases short and J 1 base short, with 9 bases between. The CDR3 runs to 12 residues. From germline, CDR1 is DFQATT and CDR2 SNEGSKA (reference sequence). This CDR3 is CSTLASYNEQFF. CDR3 nucleotide sequence: TGCAGTACTCTAGCTTCCTACAATGAGCAGTTCTTC.

This clonotype was seen a few times. This chain joins TRBV5-1 and TRBJ1-3; TRBD1 might be the D (5 bases). Germline loops: CDR1 SGHRS, CDR2 YFSETQ. V was pared by 3 bases and J by 4 bases, with 14 bases between. CDR3 length equals 15 residues. The CDR3 DNA sequence: TGCGCCAGCAGCTCCGGAGGACATACAGGAAACACCATATATTTT. It yields the protein CASSSGGHTGNTIYF.

This clonotype was observed many times. This sequence joins TRBV7-9 and TRBJ1-1, with TRBD1 matching over 7 bases. Germline CDR1 reads SEHNR; CDR2 reads FQNEAQ (reference sequence). This CDR3 has 13 amino acids. Trimming at V came to 3 bases and at J to 3 bases, leaving 1 base not matched to a gene. The CDR3 coding sequence is TGTGCCAGCAGCTTGACAGGGCACACTGAAGCTTTCTTT. Translated, it gives CASSLTGHTEAFF.

The DNA of the CDR3 is TGCGCCAGCAGCTTGGGGACAGGGATCTTCGGGTCACCCCTCCACTTT. It specifies CASSLGTGIFGSPLHF. V and J are TRBV5-1 and TRBJ1-6, with 8 bases fitting TRBD1. The junction had 9 bases not matched to a gene; V was cut back by 0 bases and J by 10 bases. This CDR3 has 16 amino acids. Germline CDR1 reads SGHRS; CDR2 reads YFSETQ.

This clonotype showed up just once. The rearrangement joins TRBV27 to TRBJ1-1; TRBD1 matches at 7 bases. Per germline, CDR1 MNHEY and CDR2 SMNVEV (reference sequence). The CDR3 has 13 residues. V shed 3 bases and J 7 bases; nucleotides not matched to a gene: 5. The CDR3 bases are TGTGCCAGCAGTTTGAGACAGGGAATTGAAGCTTTCTTT. Its protein product is CASSLRQGIEAFF.

This chain links TRBV3-1 with TRBJ1-1; the D is unclear. The CDR3 totals 14 residues. The germline V gene encodes CDR1 LGHDT and CDR2 YNNKEL (reference sequence). The V end lost 6 bases, the J end lost 6 bases, and 17 bases lay between the germline ends. CDR3 in DNA: TGTGCCAGCAGACCGTCGGGAGATGGGTCTGAAGCTTTCTTT. Protein product: CASRPSGDGSEAFF.

This clonotype occurred a few times. The chain is built from TRBV29-1 and TRBJ2-1; 9 bases agree with TRBD1. The germline V gene has CDR1 SQVTM and CDR2 ANQGSEA. V lost 5 bases, J lost 8 bases, and 19 bases stayed unmatched. The CDR3 sequence is 17 residues long. This CDR3 is CSVSPGTGIGSWDEQFF. CDR3 DNA sequence: TGCAGCGTTAGTCCCGGGACAGGGATAGGTTCGTGGGATGAGCAGTTCTTC.

This clonotype turned up a few times. The chain recombines TRBV3-1 with TRBJ2-5, with D unclear. The CDR3 spans 14 residues. V was pared by 1 base and J by 1 base, with 7 bases between. The germline V gene encodes CDR1 LGHDT and CDR2 YNNKEL (reference sequence). The DNA for the CDR3 is TGTGCCAGCAGCCAAGCCTCCCTCCAAGAGACCCAGTACTTC. It specifies CASSQASLQETQYF.

This clonotype was counted only a few times. This chain connects TRBV7-9 to TRBJ2-1; maybe TRBD1 (5 bases). The CDR3 has 11 residues. V dropped 5 bases and J dropped 15 bases, with 14 bases sitting between them. The germline V gene has CDR1 SEHNR and CDR2 FQNEAQ (reference sequence). In DNA, the CDR3 is TGTGCCAGCAGCCTTTCGACAGTGGGGTTCTTC. Amino acid sequence: CASSLSTVGFF.

J is TRBJ1-1 and V is TRBV6-6; no clear D. The CDR3 totals 12 residues. Looked up from germline, CDR1 is MNHNY and CDR2 is SVGAGI (reference sequence). V was cut by 2 bases and J by 8 bases, with 9 bases left in between. CDR3 sequence reads: CASSYLPEEAFF. The CDR3 DNA reads as TGTGCCAGCAGTTACCTGCCCGAAGAAGCTTTCTTT.